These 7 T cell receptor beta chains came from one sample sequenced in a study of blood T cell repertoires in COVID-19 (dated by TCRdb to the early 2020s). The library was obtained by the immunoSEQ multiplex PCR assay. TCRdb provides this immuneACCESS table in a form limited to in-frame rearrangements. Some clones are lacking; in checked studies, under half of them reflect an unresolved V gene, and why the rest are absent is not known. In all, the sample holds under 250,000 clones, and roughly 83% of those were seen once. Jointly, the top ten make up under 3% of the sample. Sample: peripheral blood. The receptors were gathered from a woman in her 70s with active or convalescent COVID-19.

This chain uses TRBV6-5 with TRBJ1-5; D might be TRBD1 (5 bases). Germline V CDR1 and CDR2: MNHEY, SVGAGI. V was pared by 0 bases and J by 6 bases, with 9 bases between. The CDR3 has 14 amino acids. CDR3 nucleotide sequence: TGTGCCAGCAGTTACTCTGGGGCTGCTCAGCCCCAGCATTTT. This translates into CASSYSGAAQPQHF.

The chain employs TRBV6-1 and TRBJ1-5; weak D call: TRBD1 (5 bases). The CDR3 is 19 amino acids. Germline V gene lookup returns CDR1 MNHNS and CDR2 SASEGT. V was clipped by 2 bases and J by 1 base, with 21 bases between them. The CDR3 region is CASSESGDPGFDSNQPQHF. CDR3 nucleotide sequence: TGTGCCAGCAGTGAATCGGGGGACCCCGGTTTTGACAGCAATCAGCCCCAGCATTTT.

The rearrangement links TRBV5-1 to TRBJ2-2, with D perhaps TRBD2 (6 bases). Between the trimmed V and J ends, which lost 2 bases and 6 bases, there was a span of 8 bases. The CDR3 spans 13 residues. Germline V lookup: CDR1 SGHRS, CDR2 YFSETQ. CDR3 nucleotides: TGCGCCAGCAGCTTACTAGCCCCCGGGGAGCTGTTTTTT. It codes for CASSLLAPGELFF.

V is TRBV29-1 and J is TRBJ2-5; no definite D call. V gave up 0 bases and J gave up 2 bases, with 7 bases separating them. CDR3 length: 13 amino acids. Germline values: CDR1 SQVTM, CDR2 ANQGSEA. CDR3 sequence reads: CSVEDPRQETQYF. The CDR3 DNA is TGCAGCGTTGAAGATCCCAGGCAAGAGACCCAGTACTTC.

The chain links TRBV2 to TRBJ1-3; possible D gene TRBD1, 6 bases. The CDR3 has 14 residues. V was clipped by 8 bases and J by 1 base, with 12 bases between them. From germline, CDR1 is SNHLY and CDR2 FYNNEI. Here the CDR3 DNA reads TGTGCCAGCCGGAACAGGGAATCTGGAAACACCATATATTTT. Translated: CASRNRESGNTIYF.

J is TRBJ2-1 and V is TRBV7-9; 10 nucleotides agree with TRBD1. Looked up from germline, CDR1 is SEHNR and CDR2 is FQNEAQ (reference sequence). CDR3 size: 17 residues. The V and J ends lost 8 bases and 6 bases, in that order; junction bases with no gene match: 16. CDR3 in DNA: TGTGCCAGCGCCTCTTCATGGACAGGGGGTTTGATCAATGAGCAGTTCTTC. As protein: CASASSWTGGLINEQFF. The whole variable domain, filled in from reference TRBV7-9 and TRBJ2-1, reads DTGVSQNPRHKITKRGQNVTFRCDPISEHNRLYWYRQTLGQGPEFLTYFQNEAQLEKSRLLSDRFSAERPKGSFSTLEIQRTEQGDSAMYLCASASSWTGGLINEQFFGPGTRLTVL.

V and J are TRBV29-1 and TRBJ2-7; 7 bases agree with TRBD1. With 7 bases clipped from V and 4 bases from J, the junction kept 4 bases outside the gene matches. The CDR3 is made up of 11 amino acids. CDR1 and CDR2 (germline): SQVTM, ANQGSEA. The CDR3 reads CSGGTAYEQYF. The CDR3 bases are TGCAGCGGAGGGACAGCATACGAGCAGTACTTC.